The 19 T cell receptor beta chains below were found in one sample sequenced in a study of cytomegalovirus exposure and HLA in healthy donors. PCR used 60 Vbeta primers and 13 Jbeta primers. TCRdb's table, derived via immunoSEQ multiplex PCR, lists solely in-frame clones and lacks some. Of about 160,000 clones listed, about three quarters are singletons. Sequencing input: PBMCs. These receptors came from a woman in her thirties or forties in good health and CMV-seropositive.

The rearrangement uses TRBV5-1 and TRBJ1-6, with D possibly being TRBD1 (5 bases). The V gene's germline CDR1 is SGHRS and CDR2 YFSETQ. The ends were cut back, 0 bases at V and 11 bases at J, with 12 bases in the middle. CDR3 length equals 14 residues. The CDR3 DNA reads TGCGCCAGCAGCTTGGCGGTCGGACATCCACCCCTCCACTTT. Protein sequence: CASSLAVGHPPLHF.

This chain uses TRBV2 with TRBJ1-5; the match to TRBD1 covers 8 bases. CDR1 and CDR2 (germline): SNHLY, FYNNEI. CDR3 length: 14 amino acids. J was trimmed by 2 bases and V by 7 bases; bases with no gene match: 4. This CDR3 is CASTWGQGNQPQHF. As DNA, the CDR3 is TGTGCCAGCACATGGGGACAGGGCAATCAGCCCCAGCATTTT.

This chain uses TRBV11-2 with TRBJ1-4; D remains ambiguous. Germline CDR1 and CDR2: SGHAT and FQNNGV. With 1 base removed from V and 0 bases from J, the gap between germline ends came to 6 bases. This CDR3 has 15 residues. CDR3 loop: CASSLAVSTNEKLFF. In nucleotides, the CDR3 is TGTGCCAGCAGCTTAGCGGTCTCAACTAATGAAAAACTGTTTTTT. Full variable domain (rest looked up from reference TRBV11-2 and TRBJ1-4): EAGVAQSPRYKIIEKRQSVAFWCNPISGHATLYWYQQILGQGPKLLIQFQNNGVVDDSQLPKDRFSAERLKGVDSTLKIQPAKLEDSAVYLCASSLAVSTNEKLFFGSGTQLSVL.

The chain is built from TRBV23-1 and TRBJ1-2, with a weak D call TRBD1 (6 bases). TRBV23-1 counts as an open reading frame of uncertain function. The length of the CDR3 is 15 residues. V dropped 4 bases and J dropped 1 base, with 13 bases sitting between them. This CDR3 reads CASSLHRVLNYGYTF. The CDR3 coding sequence is TGCGCCAGCAGTCTCCACAGGGTACTTAACTATGGCTACACCTTC.

Comment on this clone: The junction differs from germline at one of its ends, possibly a read error. This chain connects TRBV7-7 to TRBJ2-5; D perhaps matches TRBD1 (6 bases). This CDR3 region has 16 residues. Germline V gene sequence: CDR1 SSHAT, CDR2 FNYEAQ (reference sequence). Written as DNA, the CDR3 is TGTGCTAGCAGCTCGACCGTGGGGGCGGTTGATGAGACCCAGTACTTC. Its protein product is CASSSTVGAVDETQYF. The full variable domain, with the rest looked up from reference TRBV7-7 and TRBJ2-5, is GAGVSQSPRYKVTKRGQDVTLRCDPISSHATLYWYQQALGQGPEFLTYFNYEAQPDKSGLPSDRFSAERPEGSISTLTIQRTEQRDSAMYRCASSSTVGAVDETQYFGPGTRLLVL.

CDR3 sequence (DNA): TGTGCCATCACTTCGGGCAGGGTGAATTCACCCCTCCACTTT. Amino acids: CAITSGRVNSPLHF. The V gene is TRBV10-3, the J gene TRBJ1-6, with D tentatively TRBD1 (5 bases). The CDR3 runs 14 residues. The V gene lost 7 bases and the J gene lost 7 bases, with 14 bases spanning the gap. Germline V gene data show CDR1 as ENHRY and CDR2 as SYGVKD.

In its sample, this clone was seen a few times. The chain is built from TRBV13 and TRBJ2-1, with a weak D call TRBD2 (5 bases). CDR1 and CDR2 from the germline V gene are PRHDT and FYEKMQ (reference sequence). This CDR3 is built from 12 residues. V lost 4 bases to trimming and J lost 6 bases, with 7 bases between them. CDR3 coding DNA: TGTGCCAGCAGCTGGGCGGGCAATGAGCAGTTCTTC. It is translated as CASSWAGNEQFF.

The chain recombines TRBV19 with TRBJ1-4, with 8 bases aligning to TRBD1. Trimming took 6 bases from V and 4 from J; bases not matched to a gene: 7. Looked up from germline, CDR1 is LNHDA and CDR2 is SQIVND (reference sequence). CDR3 length: 15 residues. CDR3 sequence reads: CASRSSRGLNEKLFF. In nucleotides, the CDR3 is TGTGCCAGTAGATCCTCCAGGGGGCTTAATGAAAAACTGTTTTTT.

The chain combines TRBV2 with TRBJ2-2; TRBD1 might be the D (5 bases). The CDR3 covers 12 residues. Looked up from germline, CDR1 is SNHLY and CDR2 is FYNNEI. The V gene lost 8 bases and the J gene lost 6 bases, with 10 bases spanning the gap. CDR3 coding DNA: TGTGCCAGCCGTTGGACACCCGGGGAGCTGTTTTTT. It yields the protein CASRWTPGELFF.

This chain uses TRBV7-2 with TRBJ2-7, with 8 bases aligning to TRBD1. CDR1 is SGHTA and CDR2 is FQGNSA in the germline V gene. Trimming at V came to 3 bases and at J to 0 bases, leaving 4 bases not matched to a gene. The CDR3 contains 15 residues. CDR3 residues: CASSLTGTGSYEQYF. For the CDR3, the DNA is TGTGCCAGCAGCTTGACCGGGACAGGCTCCTACGAGCAGTACTTC.

This chain connects TRBV5-4 to TRBJ2-7, with TRBD1 matching over 9 bases. The CDR3 sequence is 15 residues long. V shed 1 base and J 6 bases; nucleotides not matched to a gene: 8. Germline assignment: CDR1 SGHNT and CDR2 YYREEE (reference sequence). The CDR3 here is CASSLPPGQGFEQYF. The CDR3 DNA is TGTGCCAGCAGCTTGCCCCCGGGACAGGGATTCGAGCAGTACTTC. The full variable domain, rest sourced from reference TRBV5-4 and TRBJ2-7, is ETGVTQSPTHLIKTRGQQVTLRCSSQSGHNTVSWYQQALGQGPQFIFQYYREEENGRGNFPPRFSGLQFPNYSSELNVNALELDDSALYLCASSLPPGQGFEQYFGPGTRLTVT.

The chain carries TRBV18 and TRBJ1-1; D ambiguous. The CDR3 loop spans 14 amino acids. The germline CDR1 and CDR2 sequences are KGHSH and LQKENI. Between the trimmed V and J ends, which lost 3 bases and 6 bases, there was a span of 14 bases. Here the CDR3 reads CASSPVAGSSEAFF. The CDR3, as DNA: TGTGCCAGCTCACCGGTCGCCGGGTCCTCTGAAGCTTTCTTT.

This clone was seen a single time. The chain links TRBV12-5 to TRBJ2-1; TRBD2 aligns across 16 bases. V lost 7 bases and J lost 7; bases outside the gene matches: 7. This CDR3 comprises 16 residues. Germline V lookup: CDR1 LGHNT, CDR2 FRNRAP. CDR3 protein: CASATGLAGGNNEQFF. CDR3 nucleotides: TGTGCTAGTGCCACGGGACTAGCGGGGGGGAATAATGAGCAGTTCTTC. The full variable domain, its missing parts supplied by reference TRBV12-5 and TRBJ2-1, is DARVTQTPRHKVTEMGQEVTMRCQPILGHNTVFWYRQTMMQGLELLAYFRNRAPLDDSGMPKDRFSAEMPDATLATLKIQPSEPRDSAVYFCASATGLAGGNNEQFFGPGTRLTVL.

The chain combines TRBV6-5 with TRBJ1-6; 7 nucleotides align to TRBD1. This CDR3 contains 14 residues. Germline CDR1 MNHEY, CDR2 SVGAGI. V gave up 6 bases and J gave up 7 bases; unmatched junction bases: 6. The CDR3 here is CASSSGTANSPLHF. CDR3 coding DNA: TGTGCCAGCAGCTCCGGGACAGCGAATTCACCCCTCCACTTT.

CDR3 sequence (DNA): TGTGCCAGCTCACCAGGACAGAAAGTCTCCTACGAGCAGTACTTC. Its translation is CASSPGQKVSYEQYF. The J gene is TRBJ2-7, the V gene TRBV18; D perhaps matches TRBD1 (6 bases). The germline V gene encodes CDR1 KGHSH and CDR2 LQKENI. V was cut by 2 bases and J by 0 bases, with 11 bases left in between. The CDR3 is made up of 15 amino acids.

The gene calls are TRBV5-1 and TRBJ2-3, with a tentative D call TRBD1 (6 bases). Germline V gene sequence: CDR1 SGHRS, CDR2 YFSETQ. CDR3 length: 15 amino acids. Trimming removed 3 bases from V and 2 bases from J, with 13 bases in between. The CDR3, as DNA: TGCGCCAGCAGCTCTTCGGGACACCTCACAGATACGCAGTATTTT. This encodes CASSSSGHLTDTQYF.

This chain joins TRBV15 and TRBJ2-5; the D gene is possibly TRBD1 (6 bases). V was cut by 0 bases and J by 5 bases, with 10 bases left in between. In germline, CDR1 is LNHNV, CDR2 YYDKDF (reference sequence). This CDR3 is 14 amino acids long. In DNA form, the CDR3 reads TGTGCCACCAGCAGAGATAGCAGGGGTGAGACCCAGTACTTC. Translation gives CATSRDSRGETQYF.

This clone was counted a single time. This specimen includes other DNA sequences encoding the same CDR3. The chain uses TRBV29-1 and TRBJ2-5, with a tentative D call TRBD1 (5 bases). V was clipped by 3 bases and J by 5 bases, with 13 bases between them. CDR1 is SQVTM, CDR2 ANQGSEA, per germline. This CDR3 comprises 13 residues. CDR3 bases: TGCAGCGTTGATAGGGGAAGTGGGGAGACCCAGTACTTC. It codes for CSVDRGSGETQYF. Full variable domain (outside the CDR3, taken from reference TRBV29-1 and TRBJ2-5): SAVISQKPSRDICQRGTSLTIQCQVDSQVTMMFWYRQQPGQSLTLIATANQGSEATYESGFVIDKFPISRPNLTFSTLTVSNMSPEDSSIYLCSVDRGSGETQYFGPGTRLLVL.

Only one count was recorded for this clone. The chain combines TRBV19 with TRBJ2-5, with D maybe TRBD1 (6 bases). CDR1 and CDR2 from the germline V gene are LNHDA and SQIVND (reference sequence). The V gene lost 7 bases and the J gene lost 3 bases, with 21 bases spanning the gap. This CDR3 comprises 16 residues. Here the CDR3 reads CASTDGGRVSKETQYF. The CDR3 coding sequence is TGTGCCAGTACCGATGGGGGCAGGGTATCTAAAGAGACCCAGTACTTC.